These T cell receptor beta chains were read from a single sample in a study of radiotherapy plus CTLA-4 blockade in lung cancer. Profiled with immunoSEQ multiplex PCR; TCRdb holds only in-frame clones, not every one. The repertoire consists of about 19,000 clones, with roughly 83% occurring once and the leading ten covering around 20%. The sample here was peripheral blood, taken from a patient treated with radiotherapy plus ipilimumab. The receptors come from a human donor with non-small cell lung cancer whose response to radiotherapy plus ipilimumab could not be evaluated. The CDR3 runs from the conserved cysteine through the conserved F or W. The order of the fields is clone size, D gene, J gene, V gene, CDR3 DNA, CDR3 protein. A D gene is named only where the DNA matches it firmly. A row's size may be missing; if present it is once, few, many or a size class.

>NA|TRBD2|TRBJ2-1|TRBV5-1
TGCGCCAGCAGGTTGGGGGCAGCGGGGGGGTACAATGAGCAGTTCTTC
CASRLGAAGGYNEQFF
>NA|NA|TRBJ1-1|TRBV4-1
TGCGCCGGCAGCCAAGCCCTTCGGGGCACTGAAGCTTTCTTT
CAGSQALRGTEAFF
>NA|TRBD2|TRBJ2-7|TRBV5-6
TGTGCCAGCAGTTTACTAGCGGGAGTTCACGAGCAGTACTTC
CASSLLAGVHEQYF
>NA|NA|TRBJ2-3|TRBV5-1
TGCGCCAGCAGCTTGGGCGGGACTGCCCGGGGAGATACGCAGTATTTT
CASSLGGTARGDTQYF
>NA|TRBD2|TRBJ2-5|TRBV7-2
TGTGCCAGCAGCTCATGGAGCGGGGGGGAGACCCAGTACTTC
CASSSWSGGETQYF
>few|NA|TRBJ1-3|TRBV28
TGTGCCAGCACTTCTTCTGGAAACACCATATATTTT
CASTSSGNTIYF
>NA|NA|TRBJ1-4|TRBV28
TGTGCCAGCAGCCGGGGGGGGGCGGGTAATGAAAAACTGTTTTTT
CASSRGGAGNEKLFF
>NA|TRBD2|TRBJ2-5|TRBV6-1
TGTGCCAGCAGTGAAGCTAACCTAGCGGGAGGGTACTTC
CASSEANLAGGYF
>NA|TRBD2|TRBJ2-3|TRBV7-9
TGTGCCAGCAGCTATAGACGGGAGGGCACAGATACGCAGTATTTT
CASSYRREGTDTQYF
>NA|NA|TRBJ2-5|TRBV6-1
TGTGCCAGCAGAACCCGGGACACTGACTCTAGTGAGCAGTACTTC
CASRTRDTDSSEQYF
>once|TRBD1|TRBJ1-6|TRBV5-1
TGCGCCAGCAGCCAAACACAGGGGACGGGGAGGTATAATTCACCCCTCCACTTT
CASSQTQGTGRYNSPLHF
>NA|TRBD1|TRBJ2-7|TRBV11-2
TGTGCCAGCAGCCCCCTTTCCTACGGGACAGAATACGAGCAGTACTTC
CASSPLSYGTEYEQYF
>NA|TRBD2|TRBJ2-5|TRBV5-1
TGCGCCAGCAGCTGGAGGGGACTAGCGGGAGGGGAGACCCAGTACTTC
CASSWRGLAGGETQYF
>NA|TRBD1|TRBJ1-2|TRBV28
TGTGCCAGCAGAGCCTTTGGGACAGGGGGCTTCTATGGCTACACCTTC
CASRAFGTGGFYGYTF
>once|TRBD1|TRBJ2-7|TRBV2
TGTGCCAGCAGTGACAGGGGGCTGTCCTACGAGCAGTACTTC
CASSDRGLSYEQYF
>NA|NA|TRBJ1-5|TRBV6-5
TGTGCCAGCAGTCACGACTCTCAACCCCAGCATTTT
CASSHDSQPQHF
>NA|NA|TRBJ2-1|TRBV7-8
TGTGCCAGCAGCCCCCCAACGGACAATGAGCAGTTCTTC
CASSPPTDNEQFF
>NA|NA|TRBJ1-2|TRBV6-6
TGTGCCAGCAGTTTAAACGGCCGCGGGCCGGGTGGCTACACCTTC
CASSLNGRGPGGYTF